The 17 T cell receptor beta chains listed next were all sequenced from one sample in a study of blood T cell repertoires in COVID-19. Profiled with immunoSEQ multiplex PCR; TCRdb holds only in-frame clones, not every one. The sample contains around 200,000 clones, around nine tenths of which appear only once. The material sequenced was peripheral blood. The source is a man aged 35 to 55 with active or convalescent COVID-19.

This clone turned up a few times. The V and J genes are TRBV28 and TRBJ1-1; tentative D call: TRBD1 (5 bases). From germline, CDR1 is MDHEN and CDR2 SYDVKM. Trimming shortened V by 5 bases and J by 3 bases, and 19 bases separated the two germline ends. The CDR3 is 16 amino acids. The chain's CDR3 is CASSTIGNGGDTEAFF. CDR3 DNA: TGTGCCAGCAGTACGATAGGGAACGGGGGGGACACTGAAGCTTTCTTT.

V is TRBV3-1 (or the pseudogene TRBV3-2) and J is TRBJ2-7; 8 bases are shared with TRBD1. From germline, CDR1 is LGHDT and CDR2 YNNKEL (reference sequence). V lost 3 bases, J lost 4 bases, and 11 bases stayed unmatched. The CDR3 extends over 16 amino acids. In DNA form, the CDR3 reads TGTGCCAGCAGCCAGGTGGTGGTACAGGGGGTTTACGAGCAGTACTTC. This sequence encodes CASSQVVVQGVYEQYF.

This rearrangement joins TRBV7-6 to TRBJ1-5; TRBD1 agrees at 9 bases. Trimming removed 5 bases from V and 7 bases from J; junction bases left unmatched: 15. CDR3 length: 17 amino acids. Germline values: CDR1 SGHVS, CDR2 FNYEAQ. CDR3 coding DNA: TGTGCCAGCAGCCAAGTGGTTTCGGGACAGGGTGGACAGCCCCAGCATTTT. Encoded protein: CASSQVVSGQGGQPQHF.

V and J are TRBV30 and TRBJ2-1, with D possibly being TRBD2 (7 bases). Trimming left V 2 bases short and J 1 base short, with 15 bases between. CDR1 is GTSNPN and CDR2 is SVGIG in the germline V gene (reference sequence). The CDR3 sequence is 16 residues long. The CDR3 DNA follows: TGTGCCTGGAGTCCCCGGGGGGCTGCTTCCTACAATGAGCAGTTCTTC. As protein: CAWSPRGAASYNEQFF.

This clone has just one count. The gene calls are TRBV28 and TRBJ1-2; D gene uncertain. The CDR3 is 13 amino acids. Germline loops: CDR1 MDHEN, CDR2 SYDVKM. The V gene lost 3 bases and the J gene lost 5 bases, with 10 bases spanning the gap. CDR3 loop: CASSLMAQYGYTF. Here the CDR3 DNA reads TGTGCCAGCAGTTTGATGGCACAGTATGGCTACACCTTC.

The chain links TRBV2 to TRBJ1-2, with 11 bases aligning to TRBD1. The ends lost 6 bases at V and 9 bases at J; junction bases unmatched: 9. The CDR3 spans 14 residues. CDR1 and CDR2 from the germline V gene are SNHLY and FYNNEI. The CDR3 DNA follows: TGTGCCAGCAGAACCGGGACAGGGGGAATCCGCTACACCTTC. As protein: CASRTGTGGIRYTF.

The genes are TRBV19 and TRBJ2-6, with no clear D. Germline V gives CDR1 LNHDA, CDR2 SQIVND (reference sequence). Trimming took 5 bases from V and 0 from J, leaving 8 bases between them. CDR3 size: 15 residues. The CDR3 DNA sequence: TGTGCCAGTAGTTCGTTTTACTCTGGGGCCAACGTCCTGACTTTC. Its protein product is CASSSFYSGANVLTF.

In DNA form, the CDR3 reads TGTGCCAGCAGTTACGGGCAGGGAAGAGGCTACACCTTC. This translates into CASSYGQGRGYTF. The V and J genes are TRBV6-5 and TRBJ1-2, with D maybe TRBD1 (5 bases). CDR3 size: 13 residues. Germline values: CDR1 MNHEY, CDR2 SVGAGI. Trimming cost V 2 bases and J 8 bases, with 12 bases left between them.

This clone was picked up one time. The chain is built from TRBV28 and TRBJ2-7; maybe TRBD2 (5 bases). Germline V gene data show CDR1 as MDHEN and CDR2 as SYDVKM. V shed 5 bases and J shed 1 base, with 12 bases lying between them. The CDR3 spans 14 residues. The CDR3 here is CASSDGGGSYEQYF. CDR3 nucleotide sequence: TGTGCCAGCAGTGACGGCGGCGGGTCCTACGAGCAGTACTTC.

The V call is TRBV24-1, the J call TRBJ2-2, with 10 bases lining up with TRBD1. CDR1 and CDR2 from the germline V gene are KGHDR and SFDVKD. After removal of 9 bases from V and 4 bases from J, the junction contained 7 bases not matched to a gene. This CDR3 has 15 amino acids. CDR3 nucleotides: TGTGCCACCGCCCTCGGGACAGGGGTCACCGGGGAGCTGTTTTTT. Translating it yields CATALGTGVTGELFF.

CDR3 amino acids: CASSPPPGDHRLETQYF. Written as DNA, the CDR3 is TGTGCCAGCAGCCCCCCCCCGGGGGACCATCGCCTAGAGACCCAGTACTTC. The chain employs TRBV7-9 and TRBJ2-5; D is perhaps TRBD2 (6 bases). This CDR3 region has 17 residues. With 5 bases removed from V and 4 bases from J, the gap between germline ends came to 23 bases. In germline, CDR1 is SEHNR, CDR2 FQNEAQ (reference sequence). The variable domain in full, completed from reference TRBV7-9 and TRBJ2-5, reads DTGVSQNPRHKITKRGQNVTFRCDPISEHNRLYWYRQTLGQGPEFLTYFQNEAQLEKSRLLSDRFSAERPKGSFSTLEIQRTEQGDSAMYLCASSPPPGDHRLETQYFGPGTRLLVL.

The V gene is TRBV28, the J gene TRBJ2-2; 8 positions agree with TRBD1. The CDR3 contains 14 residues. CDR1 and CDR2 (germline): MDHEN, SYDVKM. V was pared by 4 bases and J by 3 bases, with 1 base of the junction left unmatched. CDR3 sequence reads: CASSWDRHTGELFF. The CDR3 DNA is TGTGCCAGCAGTTGGGACAGGCACACCGGGGAGCTGTTTTTT.

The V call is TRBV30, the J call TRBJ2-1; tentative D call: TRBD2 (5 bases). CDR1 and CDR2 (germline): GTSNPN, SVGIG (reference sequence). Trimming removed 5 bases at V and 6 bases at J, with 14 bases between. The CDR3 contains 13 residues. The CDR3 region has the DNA TGTGCCTGGGAGGACTCGCCCGGCAATGAGCAGTTCTTC. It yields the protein CAWEDSPGNEQFF.

The CDR3 loop reads CASSLAGITNNSPLHF. Written as DNA, the CDR3 is TGTGCCAGCAGCTTGGCCGGGATCACGAATAATTCACCCCTCCACTTT. This rearrangement joins TRBV5-4 to TRBJ1-6; D is unresolved. The CDR3 consists of 16 residues. The germline V and J ends were trimmed by 0 bases and 5 bases, with 12 bases remaining between them. Germline CDR1 is SGHNT and CDR2 is YYREEE (reference sequence).

The CDR3 protein is CASSINGLNEKLFF. In nucleotides, the CDR3 is TGTGCCAGCAGCATCAACGGACTCAATGAAAAACTGTTTTTT. The chain is built from TRBV7-2 and TRBJ1-4; D is unresolved. Trimming stripped 5 bases from V and 5 bases from J, with 12 bases between. CDR1 is SGHTA and CDR2 is FQGNSA in the germline V gene. The CDR3 runs to 14 residues. Based on the CDR3 plus reference TRBV7-2 and TRBJ1-4, the full variable domain is GAGVSQSPSNKVTEKGKDVELRCDPISGHTALYWYRQSLGQGLEFLIYFQGNSAPDKSGLPSDRFSAERTGGSVSTLTIQRTQQEDSAVYLCASSINGLNEKLFFGSGTQLSVL.

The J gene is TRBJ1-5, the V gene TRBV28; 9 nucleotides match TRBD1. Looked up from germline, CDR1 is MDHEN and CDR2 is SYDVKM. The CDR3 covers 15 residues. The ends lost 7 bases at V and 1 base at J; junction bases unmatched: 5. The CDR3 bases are TGTGCCAGCACCCGGGACAGGGCGAGCAATCAGCCCCAGCATTTT. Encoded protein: CASTRDRASNQPQHF.

The CDR3 sequence is CATSRGSYPEAFF. The CDR3 DNA is TGTGCCACCAGCAGGGGCAGTTACCCTGAAGCTTTCTTT. The gene calls are TRBV15 and TRBJ1-1; D not resolved. CDR1 LNHNV and CDR2 YYDKDF come from the germline V gene (reference sequence). The CDR3 is made up of 13 amino acids. Deletions cut 3 bases from V and 6 bases from J, with 11 bases between.